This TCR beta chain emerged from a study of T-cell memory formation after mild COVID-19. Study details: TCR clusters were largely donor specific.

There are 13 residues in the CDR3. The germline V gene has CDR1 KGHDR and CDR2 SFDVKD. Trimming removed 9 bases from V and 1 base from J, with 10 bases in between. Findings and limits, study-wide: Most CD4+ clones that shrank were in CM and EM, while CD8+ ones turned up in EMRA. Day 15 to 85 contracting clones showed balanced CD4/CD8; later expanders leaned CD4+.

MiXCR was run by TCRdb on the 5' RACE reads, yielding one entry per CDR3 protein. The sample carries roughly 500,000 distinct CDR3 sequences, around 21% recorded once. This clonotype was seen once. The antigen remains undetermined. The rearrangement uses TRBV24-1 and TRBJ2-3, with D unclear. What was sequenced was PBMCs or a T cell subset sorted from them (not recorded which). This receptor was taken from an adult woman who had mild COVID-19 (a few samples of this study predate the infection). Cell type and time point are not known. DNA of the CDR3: TGTGCCACCCACGCGGCGGGCACAGATACGCAGTATTTT. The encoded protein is CATHAAGTDTQYF.